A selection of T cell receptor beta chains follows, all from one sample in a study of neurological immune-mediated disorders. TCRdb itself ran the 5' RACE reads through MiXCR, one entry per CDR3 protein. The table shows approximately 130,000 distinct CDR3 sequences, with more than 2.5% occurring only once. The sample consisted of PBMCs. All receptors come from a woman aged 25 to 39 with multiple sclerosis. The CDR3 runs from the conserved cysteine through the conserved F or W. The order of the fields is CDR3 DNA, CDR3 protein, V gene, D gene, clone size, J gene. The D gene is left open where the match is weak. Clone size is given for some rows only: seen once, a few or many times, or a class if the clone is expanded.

TGTGCCAGCAGCCTCAGTAGGGGGACAGAGAACTCCTACGAGCAGTACTTC,CASSLSRGTENSYEQYF,TRBV7-8,TRBD1,many,TRBJ2-7
TGTGCCAGCTCACTGGAACAGGGGGCTATGGCGTCCCTCCACTTT,CASSLEQGAMASLHF,TRBV18,TRBD1,many,TRBJ1-6
TGCGCCAGCAGCCCCGAGGGGGTCGGGGACTATGGCTACACCTTC,CASSPEGVGDYGYTF,TRBV4-1,NA,many,TRBJ1-2
TGTGCCAGCAGCTTTAGGCTAAAGACAGATACGCAGTATTTT,CASSFRLKTDTQYF,TRBV5-6,NA,many,TRBJ2-3
TGTGCCAGCAGCTTCCGGGGGAGAGGGATCGGGGAGCTGTTTTTT,CASSFRGRGIGELFF,TRBV7-2,NA,many,TRBJ2-2
TGTGCCATCAGATGGACAGGGGACACTGAAGCTTTCTTT,CAIRWTGDTEAFF,TRBV10-3,TRBD1,many,TRBJ1-1
TGTGCCAGCAGCTTAATCGGGAGTGCTGAAGCTTTCTTT,CASSLIGSAEAFF,TRBV13,NA,NA,TRBJ1-1
TGTGCCAGCAGCCAAGCTGCACAAACCTACGAGCAGTACTTC,CASSQAAQTYEQYF,TRBV3-1,NA,many,TRBJ2-7
TGTGCCAGCAGCCCCCTGTTACGGACGGTTAGCAATCAGCCCCAGCATTTT,CASSPLLRTVSNQPQHF,TRBV5-8,NA,many,TRBJ1-5
TGCGCCAGCAGCTCCTATGGTCAGAACACTGAAGCTTTCTTT,CASSSYGQNTEAFF,TRBV5-1,NA,many,TRBJ1-1
TGCGCCAGCAGCTTGCGTCCCGACTATGGCTACACCTTC,CASSLRPDYGYTF,TRBV5-1,NA,many,TRBJ1-2
TGCAGCGTTGGCCGGACAGGCTACACAGATACGCAGTATTTT,CSVGRTGYTDTQYF,TRBV29-1,TRBD1,many,TRBJ2-3
TGTGCCATCAGTGAGCCCCCGCAGCAAGAGACCCAGTACTTC,CAISEPPQQETQYF,TRBV10-3,NA,many,TRBJ2-5
TGTGCCAGCGGGGGCGAGGGGTTCACAGATACGCAGTATTTT,CASGGEGFTDTQYF,TRBV7-2,NA,many,TRBJ2-3
TGCAGTGCTAGAGATGTTGACAGTCCTGCGTATTTT,CSARDVDSPAYF,TRBV20-1,NA,many,TRBJ2-3
TGCAGTGCTAGAGGGACAATGAAAACACTCCCCCTGAACACTGAAGCTTTCTTT,CSARGTMKTLPLNTEAFF,TRBV20-1,NA,many,TRBJ1-1
TGCAGTGCCACGGGGGGTGCCGGGGAGCTGTTTTTT,CSATGGAGELFF,TRBV20-1,TRBD2,many,TRBJ2-2
TGCAGCGTGGAGTTGGGGGCGGGGTTCTTC,CSVELGAGFF,TRBV29-1,NA,many,TRBJ2-1
TGTGCCAGCAGCCCAGGGTTCCCCTACGAGCAGTACTTC,CASSPGFPYEQYF,TRBV12-3/TRBV12-4,NA,many,TRBJ2-7
TGCAGTGCCCTAGTGGTCCCCAGGAGGGGGACCAGCTCCTACGAGCAGTACTTC,CSALVVPRRGTSSYEQYF,TRBV20-1,NA,many,TRBJ2-7
TGTGCCAGCAGCTTAGGGGCTAGCGGGGGTAGATATTTTGGCACAGATACGCAGTATTTT,CASSLGASGGRYFGTDTQYF,TRBV7-2,TRBD2,many,TRBJ2-3
TGTGCCAGCAGTTACCAGGGGGCACCATATGGCTACACCTTC,CASSYQGAPYGYTF,TRBV27,TRBD1,many,TRBJ1-2